This entry concerns a single TCR beta chain. Its matching antigen is unknown. CDR1 and CDR2 (germline): SGHRS, YFSETQ. This CDR3 comprises 13 residues. Researchers prepared the TRB cDNA libraries using 5' RACE with UMI labels. TCRdb re-called the 5' RACE reads; every CDR3 protein appears as one record, without DNA. The sample data list about 98,000 distinct CDR3 sequences. This record belongs to a study of CXCR3-negative and CXCR3-positive naive CD8 T cells. General study results and limits: Higher TRB CDR3 hydrophobicity marked CXCR3-positive naive cells relative to CXCR3-negative naive cells.

The study sorted every CD8+ T cell subset in triplicate at 280,000 or so cells each. This receptor was obtained from a human donor in good health. Some clones in this sample may be carry-over from other donors' samples. Input material: naive CXCR3+ CD8+ T cells from blood. Noted subset: CD45RO-CCR7+CD27+CD95- naive CD8+ T cells expressing CXCR3 (TNR3+). V and J are TRBV5-1 and TRBJ2-1; checking the TCRdb D call of TRBD2 is not possible without DNA. CDR3 loop: CASSLVGANEQFF.